The rows below give T cell receptor beta chains drawn from one sample of a study of control samples from healthy donors and cancer patients. The data were produced by immunoSEQ multiplex PCR, yet TCRdb's version contains in-frame clones alone and is incomplete. The table lists 45,000 or so clones, 87% of them singletons. The sequenced sample was PBMCs. The receptors were sampled from a woman aged 55-69 years with lung cancer. CDR3s include the opening cysteine and the closing phenylalanine or tryptophan. Fields, in order: J gene, D gene, V gene, clone size, CDR3 DNA, CDR3 protein. D genes are given only for firm matches. Some rows have no size entry. The others give once, few or many, or a class for an expanded clone.

TRBJ2-2,NA,TRBV19,NA,TGTGCCAGTAGTATCGGGGGAGTTAACGGGGAGCTGTTTTTT,CASSIGGVNGELFF
TRBJ2-1,NA,TRBV27,NA,TGTGCCAGCAGTTTTAGGGTGGGTGAGCAGTTCTTC,CASSFRVGEQFF
TRBJ2-3,TRBD2,TRBV12-5,NA,TGTGCTAGTGGTTTGGGACTAGCGGGGGCCACAGATACGCAGTATTTT,CASGLGLAGATDTQYF
TRBJ2-2,TRBD1,TRBV2,few,TGTGCCAGCAAAACGGGACAGGGGTCAGAGGAGCTGTTTTTT,CASKTGQGSEELFF
TRBJ2-3,TRBD2,TRBV4-1,NA,TGCGCCAGCAGCCAAGATAGGCTAGCGGGAGTAGATACGCAGTATTTT,CASSQDRLAGVDTQYF
TRBJ1-5,NA,TRBV19,NA,TGTGCCAGTAGTATAGGAGAGAATCAGCCCCAGCATTTT,CASSIGENQPQHF
TRBJ1-3,TRBD1,TRBV5-1,NA,TGCGCCAGCAGCCTAACAGGGGACCCTGGAAACACCATATATTTT,CASSLTGDPGNTIYF
TRBJ2-5,NA,TRBV2,once,TGTGCCAGCAGTGAAGGCCGGGTGGAGACCCAGTACTTC,CASSEGRVETQYF
TRBJ2-6,NA,TRBV7-3,NA,TGTGCCAGCAGCTTGATACCCTCTGGGGCCAACGTCCTGACTTTC,CASSLIPSGANVLTF
TRBJ1-4,TRBD1,TRBV5-5,NA,TGTGCCAGCAGCTTGGGCTTGGGGACAGGGTTTGGGCGACTGTTTTTT,CASSLGLGTGFGRLFF
TRBJ1-6,NA,TRBV6-5,NA,TGTGCCAGCTTCAACTATCGCTCACCCCTCCACTTT,CASFNYRSPLHF
TRBJ2-7,NA,TRBV28,NA,TGTGCCAGCAGTTTGTACAGGGATGCCTACGAGCAGTACTTC,CASSLYRDAYEQYF
TRBJ2-2,TRBD2,TRBV30,NA,TGTGCCCTGAGTGCGGGAGGGTTATCCGGGGAGCTGTTTTTT,CALSAGGLSGELFF
TRBJ2-7,NA,TRBV12-5,NA,TGTGCTAGTGGTTTAGGGGCCTACGAGCAGTACTTC,CASGLGAYEQYF
TRBJ1-5,NA,TRBV15,NA,TGTGCCACCAGCAGAGAGTTCGAGGGGGTGGGTAATCAGCCCCAGCATTTT,CATSREFEGVGNQPQHF
TRBJ2-5,TRBD2,TRBV11-3,few,TGTGCCAGCAGTCGACTAGCGGGAGGGCAAGAGACCCAGTACTTC,CASSRLAGGQETQYF
TRBJ2-1,TRBD2,TRBV10-3,once,TGTGCCATCAGTGAGAGCCTAGCGGGAGAAGGCTCCTACAATGAGCAGTTCTTC,CAISESLAGEGSYNEQFF
TRBJ2-2,NA,TRBV6-5,NA,TGTGCCAGCAGCGGGGAATACACCGGGGAGCTGTTTTTT,CASSGEYTGELFF
TRBJ2-5,NA,TRBV7-2,NA,TGTGCCAGCAGCTTTCCAGGGAACCAAGAGACCCAGTACTTC,CASSFPGNQETQYF
TRBJ1-1,NA,TRBV18,NA,TGTGCCAGCTCACCCTCCCTTTTATCAGGGGACACTGAAGCTTTCTTT,CASSPSLLSGDTEAFF
TRBJ2-2,NA,TRBV6-4,NA,TGTGCCAGCAGCCAGACGGGGAACACCGGGGAGCTGTTTTTT,CASSQTGNTGELFF
TRBJ1-1,NA,TRBV28,few,TGTGCCAGCAGTTTACCCAACCTTGGGAGGAACACTGAAGCTTTCTTT,CASSLPNLGRNTEAFF
TRBJ2-2,TRBD2,TRBV5-1,NA,TGCGCCAGCAGCTTGAGTACCTCGGGGGGGGAGGCCGGGGAGCTGTTTTTT,CASSLSTSGGEAGELFF